The clone carrying this TCR beta chain came up many times. Its specificity is unknown. This entry is derived from a study of Graves' ophthalmopathy and Graves' hyperthyroidism. RNA transcripts provided the template for amplifying TCR beta CDR3 regions. First-round RT-PCR used HTBI primers; second-round multiplex PCR followed. TCRdb re-analysed the multiplex PCR reads in MiXCR, keeping a single row per CDR3 protein. Of hundreds of thousands of distinct CDR3 sequences in the sample, approximately 21% were seen once. Study-level findings and limits: Ophthalmopathy versus stable hyperthyroidism: 13-signature model gave around 86% sensitivity, 80% to 84% specificity. Blood samples also showed most expanded thyroid clonotypes exceeding 0.001 frequency.

Clinicians made diagnoses from clinical symptoms, serum thyroxine, TRAb, thyroid ultrasound and orbital computed tomography. It was from roughly 10 ml of fresh peripheral blood that the PBMCs came. This CDR3 is built from 14 residues. Per the germline V gene, CDR1 is MNHEY and CDR2 is SMNVEV (reference sequence). V lost 0 bases and J lost 2; bases outside the gene matches: 1. The gene calls are TRBV27 and TRBJ2-7, with 7 nucleotides matching TRBD1. The receptor's source is a woman in her late teens or twenties with stable Graves' hyperthyroidism. Some clones in this sample may be carry-over from other donors' samples. Sample: peripheral blood. The CDR3 bases are TGTGCCAGCAGTTTATCAGGGACAGCCTACGAGCAGTACTTC. Residues: CASSLSGTAYEQYF.